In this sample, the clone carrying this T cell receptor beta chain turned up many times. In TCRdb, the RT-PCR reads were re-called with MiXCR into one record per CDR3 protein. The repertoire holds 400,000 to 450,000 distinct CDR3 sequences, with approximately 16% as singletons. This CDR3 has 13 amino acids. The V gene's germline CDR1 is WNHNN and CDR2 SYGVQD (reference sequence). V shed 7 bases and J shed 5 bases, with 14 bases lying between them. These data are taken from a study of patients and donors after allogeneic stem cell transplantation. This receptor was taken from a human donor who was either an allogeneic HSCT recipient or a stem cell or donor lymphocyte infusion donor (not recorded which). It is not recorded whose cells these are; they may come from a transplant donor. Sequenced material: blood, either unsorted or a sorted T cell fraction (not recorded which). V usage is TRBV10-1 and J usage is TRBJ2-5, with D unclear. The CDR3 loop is CASIGGPKETQYF. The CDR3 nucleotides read TGCGCCAGCATTGGTGGACCGAAGGAGACCCAGTACTTC.